This T cell receptor beta chain was recorded in a study of blood T cell repertoires in COVID-19. Study-level information: Samples representing acute and convalescent COVID-19 were sourced from the United States, Italy and Spain.

The table came from immunoSEQ multiplex PCR; TCRdb's copy has only in-frame clones and leaves some out. Of 300,000 to 400,000 clones detected, approximately 87% appear once; the ten largest clones hold 2.3%. V lost 0 bases and J lost 4; bases outside the gene matches: 3. Germline V gene lookup returns CDR1 SGHKS and CDR2 YYEKEE (reference sequence). This CDR3 is built from 16 residues. This sequence was found in a woman aged 55-75 years with COVID-19, enrolled during active disease. Sequencing was done on a sample of peripheral blood. The chain uses TRBV5-5 and TRBJ2-3, with TRBD2 matching 12 bases. The CDR3 nucleotides are TGTGCCAGCAGCTTGGGACTAGCGGGGGTGGCAGATACGCAGTATTTT. It codes for CASSLGLAGVADTQYF.